This paragraph reports one T cell receptor beta chain. Its ends do not fully match the called genes, so a read error is possible. In germline, CDR1 is SGHTS, CDR2 YDEGEE. This CDR3 comprises 15 residues. Profiled with immunoSEQ multiplex PCR; TCRdb holds only in-frame clones, not every one. The sample holds 270,000 or so clones, approximately 76% seen once. This sample was included in a study of cytotoxic CD8 clonotypes in ibrutinib-treated CLL. This sequence originates from a human donor with chronic lymphocytic leukemia. The V call is TRBV5-8, the J call TRBJ2-7; TRBD2 aligns across 13 bases. The sequencing here drew on PBMCs, taken at disease progression, from a patient treated with ibrutinib. Here the CDR3 DNA reads TGTGCCAGCAACTTGGGACTAGCGGGAACGTACGAGCAGTACTTC. This sequence encodes CASNLGLAGTYEQYF.